A single sample gave rise to the 28 T cell receptor beta chains below, sequenced in a study of T cells in Graves' hyperthyroidism and ophthalmopathy. What was amplified from RNA transcripts were TCR beta CDR3 regions. Using the HTBI primer set, a first-round RT-PCR was run on the TCR CDR3. TCRdb re-called the multiplex PCR reads through MiXCR, storing one row per CDR3 protein. The sample contains about 610,000 distinct CDR3 sequences, about a sixth of which appear only once. The sequenced material came from blood. These receptors were collected from a woman aged 40-49 years with Graves' ophthalmopathy.

V gene TRBV27 combines with J gene TRBJ2-2; D is perhaps TRBD1 or TRBD2 (5 bases each). The CDR3 consists of 13 residues. The V gene lost 6 bases and the J gene lost 7 bases, with 12 bases spanning the gap. Germline values: CDR1 MNHEY, CDR2 SMNVEV (reference sequence). The CDR3 DNA reads TGTGCCAGCAGCAGCTGGGACCTCGGGGAGCTGTTTTTT. Translation gives CASSSWDLGELFF.

This clonotype occurred once. The rearrangement links TRBV27 to TRBJ2-3; the D gene could be TRBD1 or TRBD2 (5 bases each). Germline loops: CDR1 MNHEY, CDR2 SMNVEV (reference sequence). Trimming removed 4 bases from V and 4 bases from J, with 21 bases in between. This CDR3 is 17 amino acids long. The CDR3 reads CASSSSTNAKGADTQYF. CDR3 nucleotides: TGTGCCAGCAGTTCCTCGACTAACGCTAAAGGGGCAGATACGCAGTATTTT.

This clonotype occurred a few times. The chain links TRBV6-6 to TRBJ2-4; D could derive from TRBD1 or TRBD2 (6 bases each). Looked up from germline, CDR1 is MNHNY and CDR2 is SVGAGI (reference sequence). Trimming cost V 3 bases and J 4 bases, with 25 bases left between them. This CDR3 contains 19 residues. This chain's CDR3 is CASSYRPEGGRGGKNIQYF. The CDR3 DNA reads as TGTGCCAGCAGTTATAGGCCCGAGGGAGGCCGAGGGGGAAAAAACATTCAGTACTTC.

This clonotype was detected many times. The V gene is TRBV28, the J gene TRBJ2-5; D is uncertain. Germline V lookup: CDR1 MDHEN, CDR2 SYDVKM. V lost 4 bases and J lost 4, with 13 bases in between. The CDR3 runs 14 residues. CDR3 bases: TGTGCCAGCAGTTCACCGGACCTAAGAGAGACCCAGTACTTC. Encoded protein: CASSSPDLRETQYF.

This clonotype was seen only a few times. Written as DNA, the CDR3 is TGTGCCAGCAGTGGGGGGAGCGGGAGTTCCTACAATGAGCAGTTCTTC. Translating gives CASSGGSGSSYNEQFF. The V and J genes are TRBV12-3 or TRBV12-4 and TRBJ2-1; the match to TRBD2 covers 8 bases. The ends lost 5 bases at V and 1 base at J; junction bases unmatched: 7. The CDR3 consists of 16 residues.

As regards this clonotype: One junction end disagrees with the germline gene, perhaps due to a read error. The V call is TRBV12-3 or TRBV12-4, the J call TRBJ1-2; TRBD1 might be the D (6 bases). This CDR3 has 12 amino acids. The CDR3 spells CASSLIPGGYNF. As DNA, the CDR3 is TGTGCCAGCAGTTTAATACCGGGGGGCTACAACTTC.

V is TRBV28 and J is TRBJ1-6, with D possibly matching TRBD1 (5 bases). The V and J ends lost 5 bases and 3 bases respectively, with 17 bases between them. Germline loops: CDR1 MDHEN, CDR2 SYDVKM. This CDR3 spans 17 amino acids. Here the CDR3 reads CASSPMGVGVYNSPLHF. For the CDR3, the DNA is TGTGCCAGCAGTCCGATGGGGGTAGGGGTCTATAATTCACCCCTCCACTTT.

Concerning this clonotype itself: This may be a read error: a much more frequent sequence differs by one nucleotide. The chain is built from TRBV3-1 and TRBJ1-2, with 7 bases that match TRBD1. The CDR3 has 15 residues. The germline CDR1 and CDR2 sequences are LGHDT and YNNKEL (reference sequence). CDR3 coding DNA: TGTGCCAGCAGCCACGCCGGGACACTCCTAGGGGGCTGCACCTTC. This gives the protein CASSHAGTLLGGCTF.

The chain carries TRBV10-3 and TRBJ2-2, with 12 positions matching TRBD2. Per germline, CDR1 ENHRY and CDR2 SYGVKD. There are 15 residues in the CDR3. V lost 5 bases and J lost 6; bases outside the gene matches: 4. The CDR3 protein is CAISYASGGAGELFF. CDR3 DNA sequence: TGTGCCATCAGTTACGCTAGCGGGGGGGCCGGGGAGCTGTTTTTT.

As for this clonotype: It may be a read error: a sequence one base away is much more abundant. The rearrangement uses TRBV6-1 and TRBJ2-1; D possibly corresponds to TRBD1 (6 bases). This CDR3 spans 16 amino acids. CDR1 and CDR2 (germline): MNHNS, SASEGT. This chain's CDR3 is CASSTRGPSSYNEQSF. CDR3 bases: TGTGCCAGCAGCACCAGGGGCCCTAGCTCCTACAATGAGCAGTCCTTC.

The chain links TRBV6-1 to TRBJ2-5, with D maybe TRBD2 (7 bases). Trimming removed 4 bases from V and 4 bases from J, with 16 bases in between. In germline, CDR1 is MNHNS, CDR2 SASEGT. The CDR3 is made up of 15 amino acids. The CDR3 reads CASSGGGGGGETQYF. CDR3 DNA sequence: TGTGCCAGCAGTGGAGGGGGGGGGGGGGGAGAGACCCAGTACTTC.

This clonotype was picked up many times. The gene calls are TRBV28 and TRBJ1-1; D perhaps matches TRBD1 (6 bases). This CDR3 has 15 amino acids. Trimming stripped 7 bases from V and 0 bases from J, with 15 bases between. Germline lookup yields CDR1 MDHEN and CDR2 SYDVKM. CDR3 amino acids: CASTPLRGLNTEAFF. The CDR3 region has the DNA TGTGCCAGCACTCCATTACGGGGGCTGAACACTGAAGCTTTCTTT.

J is TRBJ1-6 and V is TRBV5-1; 8 bases fit TRBD1. The CDR3 sequence is 18 residues long. Germline V gives CDR1 SGHRS, CDR2 YFSETQ. J lost 8 bases, V lost 4 bases, and 17 bases had no gene match. The CDR3: CASSLQHRTGKGYSPLHF. The CDR3 DNA sequence: TGCGCCAGCAGCCTCCAACACCGGACAGGGAAAGGGTATTCACCCCTCCACTTT.

This clonotype was counted ten times or more. V usage is TRBV29-1 and J usage is TRBJ1-1; D gene uncertain. Germline CDR1 is SQVTM and CDR2 is ANQGSEA. The CDR3 is 13 residues long. V lost 2 bases, J lost 1 base, and 8 bases lay in between. DNA of the CDR3: TGCAGCGTTGAAAGGTGGGAGAACACTGAAGCTTTCTTT. Amino acids: CSVERWENTEAFF. The full variable domain, with the rest looked up from reference TRBV29-1 and TRBJ1-1, is SAVISQKPSRDICQRGTSLTIQCQVDSQVTMMFWYRQQPGQSLTLIATANQGSEATYESGFVIDKFPISRPNLTFSTLTVSNMSPEDSSIYLCSVERWENTEAFFGQGTRLTVV.

The chain recombines TRBV30 with TRBJ2-5; 11 nucleotides align to TRBD2. CDR1 is GTSNPN, CDR2 SVGIG, per germline (reference sequence). V was clipped by 4 bases and J by 5 bases; unmatched bases: 9. CDR3 length equals 15 residues. In DNA form, the CDR3 reads TGTGCCTGGAAGGTAGCGGGAGGGCCTTGGGAGACCCAGTACTTC. Its protein product is CAWKVAGGPWETQYF.

The sample holds many counts of this clonotype. The chain carries TRBV6-1 and TRBJ1-5; 11 bases match TRBD1. In germline, CDR1 is MNHNS, CDR2 SASEGT. The CDR3 loop spans 15 amino acids. V lost 8 bases, J lost 4 bases, and 7 bases stayed unmatched. CDR3 loop: CASGHRDRGNQPQHF. The CDR3, as DNA: TGTGCCAGCGGTCACCGGGACAGGGGGAATCAGCCCCAGCATTTT.

The table lists this clonotype with a few counts. The chain joins TRBV12-3 or TRBV12-4 to TRBJ2-5, with D possibly TRBD1 on 5 matching bases. The CDR3 spans 14 residues. V was clipped by 3 bases and J by 9 bases, with 17 bases between them. CDR3 nucleotide sequence: TGTGCCAGCAGTTTGGGGCACCAACTTTCCGCCCAGTACTTC. It is translated as CASSLGHQLSAQYF.

This clonotype was counted between two and nine times. The V call is TRBV20-1, the J call TRBJ2-1, with 8 bases aligning to TRBD1. The CDR3 has 15 residues. The germline V gene encodes CDR1 DFQATT and CDR2 SNEGSKA (reference sequence). Unmatched junction bases numbered 9, after V lost 1 base and J lost 7 bases. In DNA, the CDR3 is TGCAGTGCTAGAGTAGGGACAGGAGTTTATAATGAGCAGTTCTTC. Its protein product is CSARVGTGVYNEQFF.

This clonotype was detected ten times or more. The chain recombines TRBV7-8 with TRBJ1-6; TRBD1 might be the D (5 bases). CDR3 size: 15 residues. Deletions cut 5 bases from V and 10 bases from J, with 18 bases between. From germline, CDR1 is SGHVS and CDR2 FQNEAQ. The DNA of the CDR3 is TGTGCCAGCAGCCGAGAGGGGCTCTCGGGGTCACCCCTCCACTTT. This gives the protein CASSREGLSGSPLHF.

This clonotype was seen only a few times. The chain couples TRBV28 to TRBJ2-7; unclear D gene. The CDR3 runs to 16 residues. Per germline, CDR1 MDHEN and CDR2 SYDVKM. Trimming pared 5 bases from V and 3 bases from J, leaving 20 bases between. The CDR3 nucleotides read TGTGCCAGCAGTCTTCCCGACCTAGACGGATTCTACGAGCAGTACTTC. It yields the protein CASSLPDLDGFYEQYF. Together with reference TRBV28 and TRBJ2-7, the CDR3 gives the full variable domain: DVKVTQSSRYLVKRTGEKVFLECVQDMDHENMFWYRQDPGLGLRLIYFSYDVKMKEKGDIPEGYSVSREKKERFSLILESASTNQTSMYLCASSLPDLDGFYEQYFGPGTRLTVT.

In its sample, this clonotype was seen many times. The CDR3 sequence is CASSQISGTGAETQYF. CDR3 DNA sequence: TGTGCCAGCAGCCAGATCTCCGGGACAGGGGCAGAGACCCAGTACTTC. The V and J genes are TRBV3-1 and TRBJ2-5; TRBD1 matches 10 bases. This CDR3 is built from 16 residues. The junction had 8 bases not matched to a gene; V was cut back by 3 bases and J by 4 bases. Germline V gene sequence: CDR1 LGHDT, CDR2 YNNKEL (reference sequence).

This clonotype occurred a few times. The genes are TRBV6-1 and TRBJ2-1; 9 bases agree with TRBD2. The CDR3 loop spans 16 amino acids. The V segment lost 4 bases and the J segment 5 bases; nucleotides outside the gene matches: 9. The germline gives CDR1 MNHNS, CDR2 SASEGT. The CDR3 DNA is TGTGCCAGCAGTGCCCCCCCTAGCGGGGCGAACAATGAGCAGTTCTTC. It is translated as CASSAPPSGANNEQFF.

This clonotype was observed many times. The CDR3 DNA reads TGCAGTGCTGGGGGGGTGGGGACCCAGTACTTC. As protein: CSAGGVGTQYF. The genes are TRBV20-1 and TRBJ2-5, with TRBD2 matching over 7 bases. The CDR3 is made up of 11 amino acids. J gave up 7 bases and V 5 bases, and 4 bases lay outside the gene matches. CDR1 and CDR2 (germline): DFQATT, SNEGSKA (reference sequence).

The rearrangement joins TRBV6-1 to TRBJ1-3, with a possible D match to TRBD1 (5 bases). This CDR3 has 14 amino acids. Germline V gives CDR1 MNHNS, CDR2 SASEGT. Trimming left V 6 bases short and J 8 bases short, with 17 bases between. DNA for the CDR3: TGTGCCAGCAGGGCCGCGGGGGAAGGTTACACCATATATTTT. This gives the protein CASRAAGEGYTIYF.

The chain joins TRBV9 to TRBJ2-3; 9 bases align to TRBD1. J gave up 0 bases and V 3 bases, and 5 bases lay outside the gene matches. Germline lookup yields CDR1 SGDLS and CDR2 YYNGEE. The CDR3 sequence is 16 residues long. CDR3 sequence reads: CASSGWTGASTDTQYF. CDR3 DNA sequence: TGTGCCAGCAGCGGCTGGACAGGGGCTAGCACAGATACGCAGTATTTT.

The V and J genes are TRBV4-2 and TRBJ1-1; 7 bases line up with TRBD1. There are 15 residues in the CDR3. J gave up 1 base and V 4 bases, and 6 bases lay outside the gene matches. From germline, CDR1 is LGHNA and CDR2 YNFKEQ. CDR3 bases: TGTGCCAGCAGCCCCTGGACAGGAGAGAACACTGAAGCTTTCTTT. Translated, it gives CASSPWTGENTEAFF.

This clonotype was counted ten times or more. The chain recombines TRBV2 with TRBJ2-1; D not certain. The length of the CDR3 is 16 residues. Trimming pared 3 bases from V and 7 bases from J, leaving 19 bases between. Germline V gene lookup returns CDR1 SNHLY and CDR2 FYNNEI. The chain's CDR3 is CASSDRWRTILNEQFF. CDR3 in DNA: TGTGCCAGCAGTGATCGTTGGCGTACCATACTAAATGAGCAGTTCTTC.

This clonotype was counted at least ten times. This chain links TRBV6-1 with TRBJ2-7, with D perhaps TRBD1 or TRBD2 (5 bases each). CDR1 and CDR2 (germline): MNHNS, SASEGT. This CDR3 comprises 16 residues. The V and J ends lost 6 bases and 0 bases respectively, with 18 bases between them. As DNA, the CDR3 is TGTGCCAGCAGCCCCTCCATGGGGGATTCCTCCTACGAGCAGTACTTC. This translates into CASSPSMGDSSYEQYF.